This is a list of T cell receptor beta chains from one sample in a study of sequential checkpoint blockade in melanoma. The assay was immunoSEQ multiplex PCR, and TCRdb's table has in-frame clones only and misses some. The table shows about 3,000 clones, with roughly 15% occurring only once. The specimen comprised tumor tissue (inferred from file names), sampled from a patient given nivolumab and ipilimumab in sequence. These receptors were taken from a human donor with melanoma. CDR3s include the opening cysteine and the closing phenylalanine or tryptophan. Clone sizes are given selectively: once, few, many, or a class where the clone is expanded.

TRBV25-1	NA	TRBJ1-2	CASSMGFNYGYTF
TRBV9	NA	TRBJ1-3	CASSPRGTGNTIYF
TRBV19	NA	TRBJ1-4	CASSPLTGEKLFF
TRBV19	NA	TRBJ2-7	CASKSGQGAPYEQYF
TRBV14	NA	TRBJ2-5	CASSQDRGETQYF
TRBV9	medium-sized	TRBJ1-1	CASSVGWEEGEVAFF
TRBV11-3	NA	TRBJ2-3	CASRREGLNTDTQYF
TRBV10-3	NA	TRBJ2-1	CAISESTSGGVPSYNEQFF
TRBV5-1	once	TRBJ2-3	CASTPSGRRNTDTQYF
TRBV4-1	few	TRBJ2-3	CASSREGRDSTDTQYF
TRBV30	NA	TRBJ1-1	CAWMLTPNTEAFF
TRBV6-8	few	TRBJ2-3	CASSQWTGTGTDTQYF
TRBV11-3	few	TRBJ2-2	CASSLETNQGTGELFF
TRBV23-1	medium-sized	TRBJ1-6	CASSQELQGNSPLHF
TRBV29-1	NA	TRBJ2-3	CSVDGGAGTDTQYF
TRBV18	medium-sized	TRBJ2-2	CASSPDLGYTGELFF
TRBV5-1	NA	TRBJ2-2	CASSPDTYTGELFF
TRBV12-5	NA	TRBJ1-1	CASTLIQGEAFF
TRBV11-3	many	TRBJ2-3	CASSLVEGSTDTQYF
TRBV9	NA	TRBJ1-3	CASSKDRDRNTIYF
TRBV11-3	many	TRBJ2-7	CASSEKVLAPYEQYF
TRBV5-1	NA	TRBJ2-1	CASSLGRWTGGNEQFF
TRBV11-3	medium-sized	TRBJ2-7	CASSPRTGVYEQYF
TRBV6-8	few	TRBJ2-7	CASSYSGLAGGRLAEQYF
TRBV11-3	many	TRBJ2-7	CASSHRDRSFVPYYEQYF
TRBV28	NA	TRBJ1-3	CASHTYPGNTIYF
TRBV30	NA	TRBJ2-7	CAWSGDRGSYEQYF
TRBV28	NA	TRBJ1-1	CASSRDRVSEAFF
TRBV11-3	few	TRBJ2-3	CASSLVGPSRDTQYF
TRBV6-8	few	TRBJ2-3	CASSYTSGGADTQYF
TRBV11-3	many	TRBJ1-6	CASSLISGGRTGIVSPLHF
TRBV6-8	few	TRBJ1-5	CASTNTVQAPQHF
TRBV11-3	many	TRBJ1-2	CASSGTTGVYGYTF
TRBV30	NA	TRBJ1-1	CAWSAGVQNTEAFF
TRBV29-1	few	TRBJ1-1	CSVVRQLNTEAFF
TRBV10-2	NA	TRBJ2-7	CASRGQGYEQYF
TRBV12-5	medium-sized	TRBJ2-1	CASGERPYNEQFF
TRBV15	few	TRBJ1-1	CATSSVRADTEAFF
TRBV29-1	few	TRBJ2-1	CSVLLGAGVGNEQFF
TRBV6-8	few	TRBJ2-5	CASGRAEETQYF
TRBV5-1	NA	TRBJ2-7	CASSGGISVYEQYF
TRBV4-1	few	TRBJ2-1	CASSQDEGGYNEQFF
TRBV11-3	few	TRBJ2-1	CASSWVGGRTIHLNEQFF
TRBV11-3	many	TRBJ2-5	CASSLLGGQETQYF
TRBV6-8	medium-sized	TRBJ1-5	CASSYAWSDQPQHF
TRBV5-1	NA	TRBJ2-6	CASSGHSSGANVLTF
TRBV30	NA	TRBJ2-5	CAWRGPGPPEETQYF
TRBV29-1	NA	TRBJ2-7	CSVWNVGTDYEQYF